Each of the 28 T cell receptor beta chains below was sequenced from the same sample in a study of low-dose radiotherapy and immunotherapy resistance in tumors. As for time point: after trial treatment. Described treatment: LDRT plus nivolumab, ipilimumab, low-dose cyclophosphamide and aspirin (RACIN trial). Both TCRalpha and TCRbeta chains were reverse transcribed with V-gene-specific primers. Over 20 PCR cycles, TCRs were amplified from a constant-region primer and V-primer adapter. One entry per CDR3 protein results from TCRdb running MiXCR on the reads. Of tens of thousands of distinct CDR3 sequences listed, less than 30% are singletons. Sequenced material: PBMCs, taken after low-dose radiotherapy plus immunotherapy. Source of these receptors: a male donor with prostate cancer.

This rearrangement joins TRBV24-1 to TRBJ2-1; D possibly corresponds to TRBD1 (5 bases). Trimming shortened V by 3 bases and J by 4 bases, and 6 bases separated the two germline ends. Per germline, CDR1 KGHDR and CDR2 SFDVKD. There are 13 residues in the CDR3. Here the CDR3 DNA reads TGTGCCACCAGTGATAACAGGTACAATGAGCAGTTCTTC. The encoded protein is CATSDNRYNEQFF.

There are many counts of this clonotype. The chain combines TRBV28 with TRBJ1-5; 7 nucleotides align to TRBD1. Unmatched junction bases numbered 6, after V lost 8 bases and J lost 5 bases. The germline V gene encodes CDR1 MDHEN and CDR2 SYDVKM. The CDR3 is 13 residues long. CDR3 sequence (DNA): TGTGCCAGCGGCAGGGGGGTCTATCAGCCCCAGCATTTT. Protein: CASGRGVYQPQHF.

The V gene is TRBV29-1, the J gene TRBJ2-7, with D perhaps TRBD1 or TRBD2 (5 bases each). V shed 4 bases and J shed 0 bases, with 16 bases lying between them. Germline CDR1 reads SQVTM; CDR2 reads ANQGSEA. This CDR3 region has 15 residues. The CDR3 bases are TGCAGCGTTGGGGACCCGGGCAGGGCCTCCTACGAGCAGTACTTC. This codes for CSVGDPGRASYEQYF.

This clonotype was counted many times. The gene calls are TRBV28 and TRBJ2-1, with D perhaps TRBD2 (5 bases). This CDR3 comprises 12 residues. V was pared by 7 bases and J by 5 bases, with 9 bases between. Germline CDR1 reads MDHEN; CDR2 reads SYDVKM. For the CDR3, the DNA is TGTGCCAGCAAACTAGTAGACAATGAGCAGTTCTTC. Translating it yields CASKLVDNEQFF.

At least ten counts were recorded for this clonotype. J is TRBJ1-1 and V is TRBV12-3 or TRBV12-4; a weak D match, TRBD1 (5 bases). The length of the CDR3 is 17 residues. V was cut by 7 bases and J by 4 bases, with 25 bases left in between. The CDR3 sequence is CASTLRGAISLSTEAFF. Written as DNA, the CDR3 is TGTGCCAGCACTCTAAGGGGTGCAATCTCTCTTAGCACTGAAGCTTTCTTT.

This chain joins TRBV10-1 and TRBJ2-7; TRBD2 matches 7 bases. CDR1 is WNHNN, CDR2 SYGVQD, per germline (reference sequence). This CDR3 region has 13 residues. With 3 bases clipped from V and 9 bases from J, the junction kept 8 bases outside the gene matches. The CDR3 DNA reads as TGCGCCAGCAGTGACGTTGCGGGAGTTCGGCAGTACTTC. Translated, it gives CASSDVAGVRQYF.

This clonotype was counted many times. The rearrangement links TRBV20-1 to TRBJ2-5; D remains ambiguous. The CDR3 spans 14 residues. Germline assignment: CDR1 DFQATT and CDR2 SNEGSKA (reference sequence). Deletions cut 4 bases from V and 0 bases from J, with 12 bases between. Here the CDR3 reads CSAKPMGYQETQYF. DNA of the CDR3: TGCAGTGCTAAACCCATGGGGTACCAAGAGACCCAGTACTTC.

This clonotype was picked up many times. The rearrangement joins TRBV28 to TRBJ2-4; weak D call: TRBD2 (6 bases). Germline CDR1 reads MDHEN; CDR2 reads SYDVKM. The length of the CDR3 is 14 residues. V was trimmed by 5 bases and J by 6 bases, leaving 14 bases between them. CDR3 nucleotide sequence: TGTGCCAGCAGTCCCCGGGACTGGGGAAACATTCAGTACTTC. It encodes CASSPRDWGNIQYF.

The sample holds a few counts of this clonotype. The junction departs from germline at one end; a sequencing error may be responsible. The rearrangement links TRBV28 to TRBJ2-6; 11 positions match TRBD1. This CDR3 has 22 residues. Germline CDR1 and CDR2: MDHEN and SYDVKM. The CDR3 spells CASSSTYAPGQGGGIGSNVLTF. CDR3 bases: TGTGCCAGCAGTTCTACATACGCCCCGGGACAGGGGGGTGGGATTGGGTCCAACGTCCTGACTTTC.

This clonotype has at least ten counts. The chain uses TRBV27 and TRBJ2-1, with 10 bases lining up with TRBD2. The germline V gene has CDR1 MNHEY and CDR2 SMNVEV (reference sequence). The CDR3 length is 18 residues. The V gene end was trimmed by 6 bases and the J gene end by 1 base; junction bases not matched to a gene: 12. As DNA, the CDR3 is TGTGCCAGCAGCTTACTAGCGGGATCCATTAAATCCTACAATGAGCAGTTCTTC. Translation gives CASSLLAGSIKSYNEQFF.

This clonotype was seen ten or more times. J is TRBJ2-5 and V is TRBV20-1; D is perhaps TRBD1 or TRBD2 (5 bases each). CDR1 and CDR2 from the germline V gene are DFQATT and SNEGSKA (reference sequence). The CDR3 consists of 15 residues. The ends were cut back, 2 bases at V and 9 bases at J, with 22 bases in the middle. CDR3 bases: TGCAGTGCTAGAAGGCCTGGGGACCCCCCCTGGGCCCAGTACTTC. Translating gives CSARRPGDPPWAQYF.

This clonotype occurred many times. The V gene is TRBV3-1, the J gene TRBJ2-7, with D unresolved. The CDR3 covers 13 residues. V was clipped by 1 base and J by 2 bases, with 6 bases between them. Per the germline V gene, CDR1 is LGHDT and CDR2 is YNNKEL (reference sequence). The CDR3 reads CASSQAETYEQYF. The CDR3 DNA reads TGTGCCAGCAGCCAAGCGGAAACCTACGAGCAGTACTTC.

This clonotype was recorded many times. This chain connects TRBV10-3 to TRBJ2-7, with 9 bases identical to TRBD1. Trimming took 6 bases from V and 1 from J; bases not matched to a gene: 1. Germline CDR1 ENHRY, CDR2 SYGVKD. The CDR3 extends over 13 amino acids. DNA of the CDR3: TGTGCCATCAGGGGGACAGGGTCCTACGAGCAGTACTTC. Its protein product is CAIRGTGSYEQYF.

This clonotype was seen repeatedly, ten times or more. V is TRBV27 and J is TRBJ1-1; D is unclear. From germline, CDR1 is MNHEY and CDR2 SMNVEV (reference sequence). V lost 5 bases and J 0 bases, leaving 10 bases between the germline ends. The CDR3 spans 14 residues. CDR3 coding DNA: TGTGCCAGCAGTCCATCGCAATTGAACACTGAAGCTTTCTTT. It translates to CASSPSQLNTEAFF.

This clonotype was detected only once. The J gene is TRBJ2-3, the V gene TRBV5-6; D gene ambiguous. The germline gives CDR1 SGHDT, CDR2 YYEEEE. The V and J ends lost 7 bases and 3 bases respectively, with 9 bases between them. CDR3 length equals 12 residues. CDR3 coding DNA: TGTGCCAGCGGCGGCGTAACAGATACGCAGTATTTT. The encoded protein is CASGGVTDTQYF.

The sample holds many counts of this clonotype. This chain joins TRBV6-1 and TRBJ2-2, with D possibly matching TRBD1 (6 bases). Germline CDR1 reads MNHNS; CDR2 reads SASEGT. The CDR3 runs to 17 residues. Trimming took off 5 bases at V and 4 bases at J, with 20 bases between the two ends. DNA of the CDR3: TGTGCCAGCAGTAAGGTTACAGGGACGACCGGCACCGGGGAGCTGTTTTTT. Translating it yields CASSKVTGTTGTGELFF.

This clonotype has at least ten counts. This chain uses TRBV6-2 or TRBV6-3 with TRBJ2-3; perhaps TRBD1 as D (6 bases). The CDR3 is made up of 15 amino acids. The V gene's germline CDR1 is MNHEY and CDR2 SVGEGT. The V and J ends lost 0 bases and 2 bases respectively, with 9 bases between them. The CDR3 region is CASSYSGQYTDTQYF. The CDR3 bases are TGTGCCAGCAGTTACTCCGGACAGTACACAGATACGCAGTATTTT.

CDR3 loop: CASSPGGGTDTQYF. The DNA for the CDR3 is TGCGCCAGCAGCCCGGGTGGCGGCACAGATACGCAGTATTTT. The V and J genes are TRBV5-1 and TRBJ2-3; D uncertain. Trimming shortened V by 4 bases and J by 1 base, and 10 bases separated the two germline ends. The CDR3 consists of 14 residues. Per the germline V gene, CDR1 is SGHRS and CDR2 is YFSETQ. The entire variable domain, with the rest obtained from reference TRBV5-1 and TRBJ2-3, is as follows: KAGVTQTPRYLIKTRGQQVTLSCSPISGHRSVSWYQQTPGQGLQFLFEYFSETQRNKGNFPGRFSGRQFSNSRSEMNVSTLELGDSALYLCASSPGGGTDTQYFGPGTRLTVL.

This clonotype was picked up many times. The chain recombines TRBV5-1 with TRBJ1-2, with D unclear. Germline V gives CDR1 SGHRS, CDR2 YFSETQ. This CDR3 has 13 amino acids. V was clipped by 1 base and J by 8 bases, with 12 bases between them. The CDR3 loop is CASSLPPTPGYTF. CDR3 sequence (DNA): TGCGCCAGCAGCTTGCCTCCGACACCCGGCTACACCTTC.

The sample holds many counts of this clonotype. V and J are TRBV27 and TRBJ1-6; 7 nucleotides line up with TRBD1. The CDR3 is made up of 13 amino acids. Germline V lookup: CDR1 MNHEY, CDR2 SMNVEV (reference sequence). Losses at the gene ends were 7 bases for V and 7 bases for J; bases not matched to a gene: 4. The CDR3 sequence is CASKARGNSPLHF. CDR3 bases: TGTGCCAGCAAGGCCAGGGGGAATTCACCCCTCCACTTT.

This clonotype was recorded many times. The chain has TRBV29-1 and TRBJ2-3; 8 bases align to TRBD2. CDR1 is SQVTM and CDR2 is ANQGSEA in the germline V gene. The CDR3 has 13 amino acids. After removal of 3 bases from V and 4 bases from J, the junction contained 3 bases not matched to a gene. As DNA, the CDR3 is TGCAGCGTTGATAGCGGGACCGCAGATACGCAGTATTTT. It encodes CSVDSGTADTQYF.

This clonotype was seen many times. The genes are TRBV28 and TRBJ1-5; TRBD1 might be the D (6 bases). CDR3 length: 14 amino acids. From germline, CDR1 is MDHEN and CDR2 SYDVKM. V gave up 8 bases and J gave up 2 bases, with 13 bases separating them. CDR3 loop: CASLEGGGNQPQHF. The DNA for the CDR3 is TGTGCCAGCTTGGAAGGGGGGGGCAATCAGCCCCAGCATTTT.

This sequence joins TRBV28 and TRBJ1-4; D gene ambiguous. This CDR3 has 18 residues. V lost 2 bases to trimming and J lost 8 bases, with 24 bases between them. In germline, CDR1 is MDHEN, CDR2 SYDVKM. The CDR3: CASSLPLGKHAREEKLFF. CDR3 bases: TGTGCCAGCAGTTTACCCCTGGGGAAACATGCCCGGGAGGAAAAACTGTTTTTT. Supplemented by reference TRBV28 and TRBJ1-4, the full variable domain reads DVKVTQSSRYLVKRTGEKVFLECVQDMDHENMFWYRQDPGLGLRLIYFSYDVKMKEKGDIPEGYSVSREKKERFSLILESASTNQTSMYLCASSLPLGKHAREEKLFFGSGTQLSVL.

Concerning this clonotype: A read error likely explains this, since a far larger clone differs by one base. V usage is TRBV13 and J usage is TRBJ1-5, with 10 nucleotides matching TRBD1. Unmatched junction bases numbered 14, after V lost 6 bases and J lost 6 bases. The CDR3 totals 17 residues. CDR1 PRHDT and CDR2 FYEKMQ come from the germline V gene (reference sequence). The CDR3 sequence is CASRAGTGEGERQPQHF. The CDR3 bases are TGTGCCAGCAGGGCCGGGACAGGGGAGGGGGAGCGTCAGCCCCAGCATTTT.

This clonotype has ten or more counts. The chain recombines TRBV28 with TRBJ2-1; a possible D gene is TRBD2 (5 bases). V lost 7 bases to trimming and J lost 4 bases, with 17 bases between them. The CDR3 has 15 amino acids. Germline V gives CDR1 MDHEN, CDR2 SYDVKM. The CDR3: CASMPAAPGYNEQFF. In nucleotides, the CDR3 is TGTGCCAGCATGCCGGCCGCGCCGGGGTACAATGAGCAGTTCTTC.

Remarks on this clonotype: A far bigger clonotype differs at one base, so this is likely a read error. The chain carries TRBV7-6 and TRBJ2-7; 8 positions match TRBD2. The CDR3 extends over 16 amino acids. Germline CDR1 is SGHVS and CDR2 is FNYEAQ. The CDR3 is CASSLALGAGAYGQYF. For the CDR3, the DNA is TGTGCCAGCAGCTTAGCGCTAGGAGCGGGAGCATACGGGCAGTACTTC.

This clonotype has a single count. This chain connects TRBV11-2 to TRBJ2-3; D is uncertain. The CDR3 spans 13 residues. V was cut by 4 bases and J by 5 bases, with 10 bases left in between. CDR1 SGHAT and CDR2 FQNNGV come from the germline V gene. The chain's CDR3 is CASSSRVGDTQYF. For the CDR3, the DNA is TGTGCCAGCAGCTCCAGAGTTGGAGATACGCAGTATTTT.

The sample holds many counts of this clonotype. The gene calls are TRBV30 and TRBJ1-5; D gene ambiguous. V lost 3 bases and J lost 4, with 10 bases in between. This CDR3 region has 13 residues. Germline-derived CDR1 and CDR2 are GTSNPN and SVGIG (reference sequence). CDR3 protein: CAWSDGGNQPQHF. The DNA of the CDR3 is TGTGCCTGGAGCGATGGAGGGAATCAGCCCCAGCATTTT.